This T cell receptor (beta chain) stems from a study of blood T cell repertoires in COVID-19 (TCRdb year 2020). Background for the entire study: Samples covering the acute and convalescent phases of COVID-19 were provided by collaborators in the United States, Italy and Spain. The sample metadata nearly always contained a de-identified subject ID, COVID-19 status, age in years and sex. The prospective study material was composed of cDNA or gDNA derived from T cells, B-cell-depleted T cells, or PBMCs. A freely available public database, intended as a resource for researchers studying the immune response to SARS-CoV-2, is where the repertoires were released. HLA class I and class II types, where available, came from metadata supplied by the sample provider rather than from assay-based typing. Samples were obtained from the ongoing ImmuneRACE study (first 160 participants) and from 1,000 to 1,500 subjects provided by 6 global collaborators. Deeply sampled blood TCRbeta repertoires from subjects exposed to, actively infected with, or recovered from COVID-19 were included in the dataset.

The research as a whole found: How much clinical and demographic metadata was included differed by source and by participant, and the metadata was provided uncurated.

The germline V gene provides CDR1 SNHLY and CDR2 FYNNEI. Trimming leaves V shorter by 1 base and J shorter by 6 bases, with the junction holding 7 bases beyond the gene matches. From the cysteine through the phenylalanine, the CDR3 covers 16 amino acids. The kept DNA is CDR3 alone, 48 bases in frame from the first base. TCRbeta CDR3 regions were amplified from genomic DNA by means of the immunoSEQ Assay, a bias-controlled multiplex PCR. The paper's data handling went like this. Nucleated cell counts per sample were estimated from amplification of reference gene primers within the assay. To quantify the absolute abundance of each unique TCRbeta CDR3 rearrangement, sequence reads were collapsed and filtered. For each sample, productive Simpson clonality was calculated as the square root of Simpson's diversity index over productive rearrangements. Drawn from immuneACCESS, this table holds only the in-frame rearrangements with V and J called that TCRdb kept. Clones are partly lost; checked studies trace under half to an unresolved V gene and leave the rest unexplained. The V and J calls and clone size come from that table; D and trimming were worked out from the DNA. Here the sample has about 180,000 clones; 85% to 90% occur a single time. Of the sample, less than 3.5% falls within the top ten clones.

About this clone itself: Its antigen specificity is not known. Base qualities are not provided; no much larger clone lies one nucleotide away.

The collaborating institutions used their own protocols to collect whole blood in K2EDTA tubes. For TCRbeta analysis, collaborator samples were shipped as frozen whole blood, as isolated PBMCs, or as DNA extracted from either sample type. The sequencing input was peripheral blood. In this chain, TRBV2 is recombined with TRBJ2-7; the central 12 bases match TRBD2. The sequence came from a woman between 25 and 40 years old with active or convalescent COVID-19. The nucleotides are TGTGCCAGCAGTGAAGGGGCTAGCGGGAGGGCCTCCGAGCAGTACTTC. This translates into CASSEGASGRASEQYF.